This T cell receptor (beta chain) comes out of a study of CXCR4 blockade with PD-1 therapy in pancreatic cancer. TCRdb keeps only in-frame clones here, not all; method: immunoSEQ multiplex PCR. The sample contains around 15,000 clones, about two thirds of which appear only once. CDR3 length equals 14 residues. Germline V gene data show CDR1 as LNHDA and CDR2 as SQIVND (reference sequence). The V and J ends lost 3 bases and 3 bases respectively, with 11 bases between them. The clonotype originates from a human donor with pancreatic ductal adenocarcinoma. The sequencing input was tumor tissue. This chain connects TRBV19 to TRBJ1-2; no reliable D call. CDR3 sequence: CASSITVMDYGYTF. Here the CDR3 DNA reads TGTGCCAGTAGTATTACGGTCATGGACTATGGCTACACCTTC.